Listed below are T cell receptor beta chains from one sample, sequenced in a study of long-term antiretroviral therapy in people with HIV. Here immunoSEQ multiplex PCR was the method, and the copy in TCRdb shows in-frame clones only, minus some. Of about 33,000 clones listed, 95% to 96% are singletons. The sequenced sample was unsorted PBMCs, obtained 6.5 to 6.6 years after starting antiretroviral therapy. The receptor set was obtained from a man between 25 and 39 years old with HIV. CDR3s include the opening cysteine and the closing phenylalanine or tryptophan. D genes are given only for firm matches. Where a row states a size, it is once, few, many or the class of an expanded clone; other rows omit it.

v_gene	j_gene	d_gene	abundance	CDR3nt	CDR3aa
TRBV7-2	TRBJ1-2	-	-	TGTGCCAGCAGCTTAGCTGGAGGACAGACAAACTATGGCTACACCTTC	CASSLAGGQTNYGYTF
TRBV7-9	TRBJ1-4	-	-	TGTGCCAGCAGCTTAGCGGAGACAGGAGAAAAACTGTTTTTT	CASSLAETGEKLFF
TRBV5-5	TRBJ1-1	-	-	TGTGCCAGCAACAGGGACGGATTCATGAACACTGAAGCTTTCTTT	CASNRDGFMNTEAFF
TRBV15	TRBJ2-2	-	once	TGTGCCACCAGCAGAGATTTCGGCGGGGAGCTGTTTTTT	CATSRDFGGELFF
TRBV11-2	TRBJ2-1	-	-	TGTGCCAGCAGGGCGGGACTTAACAATGAGCAGTTCTTC	CASRAGLNNEQFF
TRBV30	TRBJ1-2	-	-	TGTGCCTGGGAGGGAAGGGGCTACACCTTC	CAWEGRGYTF
TRBV18	TRBJ1-1	-	-	TGTGCCAGCTCAACATTGCCGACGGATATGAACACTGAAGCTTTCTTT	CASSTLPTDMNTEAFF
TRBV6-1	TRBJ2-2	TRBD1	once	TGTGCCAGCAGTGCCTTAGGACAGGGGGCCGGGGAGCTGTTTTTT	CASSALGQGAGELFF
TRBV5-6	TRBJ1-3	-	-	TGTGCCAGCAGCTTACTGGTGAGAGGAAACACCATATATTTT	CASSLLVRGNTIYF
TRBV4-3	TRBJ1-1	-	-	TGCGCCAGCAGCCAAGAAGGGTGGGGGTACACTGAAGCTTTCTTT	CASSQEGWGYTEAFF
TRBV12-5	TRBJ1-2	-	-	TGTGCTAGTGGTTGTGGAACCAGCGATTCTTGTACCTTC	CASGCGTSDSCTF
TRBV4-1	TRBJ1-5	-	-	TGCGCCAGCAGCCAAGAGGGGGGGGGTGGTCAGCCCCAGCATTTT	CASSQEGGGGQPQHF
TRBV7-9	TRBJ2-7	TRBD1	-	TGTGCCAGCAGCTCCCGGGACAGGGGCTACGAGCAGTACTTC	CASSSRDRGYEQYF
TRBV6-6	TRBJ2-5	-	-	TGTGCCAGCAGTTACTCGAATCAGAGGGAGACCCAGTACTTC	CASSYSNQRETQYF
TRBV5-8	TRBJ1-5	-	-	TGTGCCAGCAGCTTTCGGCAGGGCAATCAGCCCCAGCATTTT	CASSFRQGNQPQHF
TRBV7-9	TRBJ1-5	-	-	TGTGCCAGCAGCTTAGGGTCAGGCGGACAGCCCCAGCATTTT	CASSLGSGGQPQHF
TRBV2	TRBJ1-5	-	-	TGTGCCAGCAGTCTCGGGCCAAGCAATCAGCCCCAGCATTTT	CASSLGPSNQPQHF
TRBV19	TRBJ1-5	-	few	TGTGCCAGTAGTCGCCGGGGACAAGATCAGCCCCAGCATTTT	CASSRRGQDQPQHF
TRBV7-3	TRBJ2-4	-	once	TGTGCCAGCAGGCCTCCCGGACTGGAAAACATTCAGTACTTC	CASRPPGLENIQYF
TRBV2	TRBJ2-3	-	-	TGTGCCCAAAAGTCCCGCACAGATACGCAGTATTTT	CAQKSRTDTQYF
TRBV9	TRBJ1-1	-	-	TGTGCCAGCAGCCATACGGATGGCACTGAAGCTTTCTTT	CASSHTDGTEAFF
TRBV18	TRBJ1-1	-	-	TGTGCCAGCTCTTCGGACCGCATGAACACTGAAGCTTTCTTT	CASSSDRMNTEAFF
TRBV25-1	TRBJ2-1	-	-	TGTGCCAGCAGGTACTCCTACAATGAGCAGTTCTTC	CASRYSYNEQFF
TRBV7-2	TRBJ2-1	-	-	TGTGCCAGCAGCTTATCTTGGGACCCGTACAATGAGCAGTTCTTC	CASSLSWDPYNEQFF
TRBV7-9	TRBJ2-1	-	-	TGTGCCAGCAGCTTAGCGCAAACGAATGAGCAGTTCTTC	CASSLAQTNEQFF
TRBV7-8	TRBJ2-3	-	-	TGTGCCAGCAGCCCAAGGGACAAAACAGATACGCAGTATTTT	CASSPRDKTDTQYF
TRBV12-5	TRBJ1-1	-	-	TGTGCTAGTGGCTTAAACACTGAAGCTTTCTTT	CASGLNTEAFF
TRBV2	TRBJ2-5	TRBD2	once	TGTGCCAGCAGTGGACTAGCGGGAGTAGGCCAAGAGACCCAGTACTTC	CASSGLAGVGQETQYF
TRBV19	TRBJ2-1	TRBD2	-	TGTGCCAGTAGGACGCCCGTAGGCGGGGGGGCGAATGAGCAGTTCTTC	CASRTPVGGGANEQFF
TRBV10-3	TRBJ1-2	-	-	TGTGCCACTCTCTCATCCTCCTCTAAGTATGGCTACACCTTC	CATLSSSSKYGYTF
TRBV27	TRBJ2-2	-	-	TGTGCCAGCAGTTTGTTCGGAGGGGGTGACGGGGAGCTGTTTTTT	CASSLFGGGDGELFF
TRBV27	TRBJ2-7	TRBD2	-	TGTGCCAGCAGTCCCTCCGGGAGGGACCTGTACTTC	CASSPSGRDLYF
TRBV7-2	TRBJ1-1	-	few	TGTGCCAGCAGCCGAGTCACGCGGAGTGAAGCTTTCTTT	CASSRVTRSEAFF
TRBV5-6	TRBJ2-7	-	-	TGTGCCAGCAGCTTGGGACCGTCGAGCTCCTACGAGCAGTACTTC	CASSLGPSSSYEQYF
TRBV7-2	TRBJ2-2	-	-	TGTGCCAGCAGCTTAGGGGGGGGCTTGGGTCACGGGGAGCTGTTTTTT	CASSLGGGLGHGELFF
TRBV7-9	TRBJ1-5	TRBD1	-	TGTGCCAGCAGCTCAAGGACAGGGGGCGACCAGCCCCAGCATTTT	CASSSRTGGDQPQHF
TRBV6-5	TRBJ2-7	-	once	TGTGCCACCCAACTGGCGGCGTTTGGGTACGAGCAGTACTTC	CATQLAAFGYEQYF